Following are 13 T cell receptor beta chains from one sample sequenced in a study of shared clonotypes between healthy human individuals. Only in-frame clones appear in the TCRdb table, and some are missing; sequencing was by immunoSEQ multiplex PCR. Among 550,000 to 850,000 clones listed, over 65% were seen once. Specimen: memory CD4+ T cells sorted from blood. Subset specified: CD45RA-negative fraction. The receptors were sampled from a woman aged 25-40 years in good health.

The rearrangement links TRBV2 to TRBJ2-3, with D unresolved. There are 14 residues in the CDR3. CDR1 is SNHLY, CDR2 FYNNEI, per germline. V lost 2 bases, J lost 2 bases, and 8 bases lay in between. The CDR3 nucleotides read TGTGCCAGCAGTGAAATAGAGAACACAGATACGCAGTATTTT. Translated: CASSEIENTDTQYF.

V and J are TRBV5-1 and TRBJ1-3, with D uncertain. Germline CDR1 is SGHRS and CDR2 is YFSETQ. This CDR3 is built from 15 residues. The ends were cut back, 1 base at V and 0 bases at J, with 8 bases in the middle. The CDR3 region has the DNA TGCGCCAGCAGCTTGACGGGTAGCTCTGGAAACACCATATATTTT. Encoded protein: CASSLTGSSGNTIYF.

This chain uses TRBV28 with TRBJ1-2, with 9 bases that match TRBD1. The CDR3 consists of 14 residues. Germline loops: CDR1 MDHEN, CDR2 SYDVKM. V was pared by 5 bases and J by 6 bases, with 7 bases of the junction left unmatched. This CDR3 is CASSLTGTGHGYTF. The DNA of the CDR3 is TGTGCCAGCAGTCTCACCGGGACAGGGCATGGCTACACCTTC.

This chain uses TRBV7-3 with TRBJ1-5; D possibly corresponds to TRBD1 (5 bases). This CDR3 contains 13 residues. The V gene lost 0 bases and the J gene lost 6 bases, with 6 bases spanning the gap. Germline V CDR1 and CDR2: SGHTA, FQGTGA. The CDR3 nucleotides are TGTGCCAGCAGCTTAACGGGGGGTCAGCCCCAGCATTTT. Encoded protein: CASSLTGGQPQHF.

This clone was found many times. The rearrangement uses TRBV29-1 and TRBJ1-2; D is unresolved. Germline CDR1 reads SQVTM; CDR2 reads ANQGSEA. CDR3 length equals 10 residues. Trimming cost V 4 bases and J 10 bases, with 10 bases left between them. CDR3 in DNA: TGCAGCGTTGGAGGGCGGGCCTACACCTTC. Translation: CSVGGRAYTF.

This chain uses TRBV6-1 with TRBJ1-5, with D hard to call. V lost 4 bases and J lost 6, with 13 bases in between. Germline values: CDR1 MNHNS, CDR2 SASEGT. The CDR3 totals 14 residues. The CDR3 sequence: CASSVPRGSQPQHF. DNA for the CDR3: TGTGCCAGCAGTGTGCCGCGAGGGTCTCAGCCCCAGCATTTT.

The genes are TRBV5-1 and TRBJ2-7; TRBD2 aligns across 9 bases. The germline gives CDR1 SGHRS, CDR2 YFSETQ. This CDR3 has 16 amino acids. V lost 0 bases to trimming and J lost 2 bases; unmatched junction nucleotides: 6. CDR3 bases: TGCGCCAGCAGCTTGGGTCATAGCGGGAGTGCCTACGAGCAGTACTTC. Amino acid sequence: CASSLGHSGSAYEQYF.

V is TRBV4-1 and J is TRBJ1-1, with D unresolved. CDR1 and CDR2 from the germline V gene are MGHRA and YSYEKL. V lost 1 base and J 4 bases, leaving 10 bases between the germline ends. The CDR3 is made up of 14 amino acids. This chain's CDR3 is CASSQASPGTEAFF. CDR3 nucleotide sequence: TGCGCCAGCAGCCAAGCTTCCCCGGGCACTGAAGCTTTCTTT.

The chain combines TRBV10-3 with TRBJ2-7; D gene uncertain. Germline V gives CDR1 ENHRY, CDR2 SYGVKD. V was shortened by 3 bases and J by 4 bases, with 7 bases between the two germline ends. The CDR3 has 12 residues. The CDR3 region has the DNA TGTGCCATCAGTGACGCTACATACGAGCAGTACTTC. This codes for CAISDATYEQYF.

Comment on this clone: The same CDR3 also results from other DNA sequences found in this sample. The V call is TRBV18, the J call TRBJ1-1; tentative D call: TRBD1 (5 bases). The CDR3 totals 13 residues. V was clipped by 3 bases and J by 1 base, with 6 bases between them. Germline assignment: CDR1 KGHSH and CDR2 LQKENI. CDR3 amino acids: CASSPGQNTEAFF. The CDR3 DNA is TGTGCCAGCTCACCGGGGCAGAACACTGAAGCTTTCTTT.

This clone was counted between two and nine times. The chain joins TRBV7-9 to TRBJ2-1; no definite D call. Trimming removed 6 bases at V and 11 bases at J, with 14 bases between. Germline CDR1 reads SEHNR; CDR2 reads FQNEAQ (reference sequence). The CDR3 loop spans 12 amino acids. DNA of the CDR3: TGTGCCAGCAGGACTTTTAGGACCCAGCAGTTCTTC. Its protein product is CASRTFRTQQFF.

This clone was picked up many times. The chain couples TRBV9 to TRBJ2-1; 13 positions agree with TRBD2. The V gene's germline CDR1 is SGDLS and CDR2 YYNGEE. V was pared by 3 bases and J by 0 bases, with 6 bases of the junction left unmatched. The CDR3 has 18 amino acids. In DNA form, the CDR3 reads TGTGCCAGCAGCGCGAGGACTAGCGGGAGTGGCTCCTACAATGAGCAGTTCTTC. Residues: CASSARTSGSGSYNEQFF.

The chain combines TRBV29-1 with TRBJ1-3; D is undetermined. Trimming removed 6 bases at V and 4 bases at J, with 10 bases between. The CDR3 totals 12 residues. The germline V gene has CDR1 SQVTM and CDR2 ANQGSEA. CDR3 amino acids: CSVRGNGNTIYF. CDR3 DNA: TGCAGCGTCCGAGGGAACGGAAACACCATATATTTT.